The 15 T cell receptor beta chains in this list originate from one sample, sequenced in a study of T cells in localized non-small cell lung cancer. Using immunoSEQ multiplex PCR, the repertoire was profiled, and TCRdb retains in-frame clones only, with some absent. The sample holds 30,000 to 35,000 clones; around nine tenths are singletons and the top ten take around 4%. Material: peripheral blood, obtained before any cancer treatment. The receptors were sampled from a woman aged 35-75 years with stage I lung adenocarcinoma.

CDR3 coding DNA: TGTGCCAGCAGCTTGGCCAAGGGACAGAGCCAAAATGAAAAACTGTTTTTT. Translation: CASSLAKGQSQNEKLFF. The genes are TRBV5-4 and TRBJ1-4, with 7 bases identical to TRBD1. The CDR3 runs 17 residues. Germline assignment: CDR1 SGHNT and CDR2 YYREEE (reference sequence). J was trimmed by 5 bases and V by 0 bases; bases with no gene match: 10.

The CDR3 is CASSPRTGLGETQYF. The CDR3 DNA follows: TGTGCCAGCAGCCCGCGGACAGGGTTGGGTGAGACCCAGTACTTC. The chain couples TRBV11-3 to TRBJ2-5; 8 bases match TRBD1. V shed 5 bases, J shed 5 bases, and the junction held 10 bases outside the gene matches. This CDR3 region has 15 residues. Germline V lookup: CDR1 SGHNT, CDR2 YENEEA.

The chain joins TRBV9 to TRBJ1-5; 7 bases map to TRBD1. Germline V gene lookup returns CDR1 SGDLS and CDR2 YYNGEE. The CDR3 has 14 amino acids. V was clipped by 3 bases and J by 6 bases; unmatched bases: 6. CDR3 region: CASSAGQVGQPQHF. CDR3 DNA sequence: TGTGCCAGCAGCGCTGGACAGGTTGGTCAGCCCCAGCATTTT.

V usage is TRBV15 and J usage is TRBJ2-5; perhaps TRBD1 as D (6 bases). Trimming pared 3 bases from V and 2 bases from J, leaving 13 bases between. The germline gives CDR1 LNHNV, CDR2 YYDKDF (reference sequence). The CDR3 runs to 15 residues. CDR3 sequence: CATSSLRQDQETQYF. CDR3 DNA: TGTGCCACCAGCAGTCTCCGACAGGATCAAGAGACCCAGTACTTC.

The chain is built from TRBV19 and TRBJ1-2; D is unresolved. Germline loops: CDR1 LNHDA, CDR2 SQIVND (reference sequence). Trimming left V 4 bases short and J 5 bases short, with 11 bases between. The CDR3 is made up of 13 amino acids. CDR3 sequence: CASSTSARYGYTF. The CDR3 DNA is TGTGCCAGTAGTACATCAGCACGGTATGGCTACACCTTC.

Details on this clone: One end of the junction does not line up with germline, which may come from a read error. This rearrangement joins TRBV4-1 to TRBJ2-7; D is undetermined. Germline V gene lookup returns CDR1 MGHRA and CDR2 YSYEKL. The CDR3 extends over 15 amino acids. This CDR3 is CASSQELTAAYERYF. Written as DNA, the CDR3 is TGCGCCAGCAGCCAAGAGCTAACGGCGGCTTACGAGCGGTACTTC.

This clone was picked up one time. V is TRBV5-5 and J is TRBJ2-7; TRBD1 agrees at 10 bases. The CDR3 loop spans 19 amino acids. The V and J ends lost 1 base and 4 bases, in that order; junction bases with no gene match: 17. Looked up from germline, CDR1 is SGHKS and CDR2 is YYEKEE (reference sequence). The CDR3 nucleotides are TGTGCCAGCAGCTTGTGGGACAGGGGCCTTCGCCAGGGCCTTTACGAGCAGTACTTC. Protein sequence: CASSLWDRGLRQGLYEQYF.

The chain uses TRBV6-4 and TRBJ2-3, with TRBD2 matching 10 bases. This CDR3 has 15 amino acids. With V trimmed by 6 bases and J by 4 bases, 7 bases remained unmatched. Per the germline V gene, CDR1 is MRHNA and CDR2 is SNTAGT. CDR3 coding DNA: TGTGCCAGCAGCCAGCGGGGGGGCGGGGCAGATACGCAGTATTTT. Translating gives CASSQRGGGADTQYF.

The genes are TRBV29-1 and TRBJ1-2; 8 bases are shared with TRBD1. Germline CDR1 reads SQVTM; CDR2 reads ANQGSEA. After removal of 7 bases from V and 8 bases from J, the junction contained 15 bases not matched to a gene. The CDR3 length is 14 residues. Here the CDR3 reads CSATPDRTGKGYTF. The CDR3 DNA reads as TGCAGCGCCACACCCGACAGGACAGGGAAAGGCTACACCTTC.

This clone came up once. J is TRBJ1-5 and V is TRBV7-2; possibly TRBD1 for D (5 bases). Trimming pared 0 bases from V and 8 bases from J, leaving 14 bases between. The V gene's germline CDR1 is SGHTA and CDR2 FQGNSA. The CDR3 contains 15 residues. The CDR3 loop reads CASSLAATVQEPQHF. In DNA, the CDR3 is TGTGCCAGCAGCTTAGCAGCGACAGTGCAAGAGCCCCAGCATTTT.

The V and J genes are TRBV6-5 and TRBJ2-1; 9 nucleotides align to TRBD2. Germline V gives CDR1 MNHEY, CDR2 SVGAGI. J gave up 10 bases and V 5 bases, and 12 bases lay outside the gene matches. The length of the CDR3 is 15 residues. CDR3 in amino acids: CASSAAGGVSEEQFF. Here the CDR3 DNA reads TGTGCCAGCAGTGCGGCGGGGGGGGTGAGTGAAGAGCAGTTCTTC.

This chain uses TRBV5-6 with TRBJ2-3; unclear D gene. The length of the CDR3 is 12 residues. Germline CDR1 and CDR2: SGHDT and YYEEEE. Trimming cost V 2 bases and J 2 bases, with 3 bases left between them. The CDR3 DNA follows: TGTGCCAGCAGCTTCTACACAGATACGCAGTATTTT. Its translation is CASSFYTDTQYF.

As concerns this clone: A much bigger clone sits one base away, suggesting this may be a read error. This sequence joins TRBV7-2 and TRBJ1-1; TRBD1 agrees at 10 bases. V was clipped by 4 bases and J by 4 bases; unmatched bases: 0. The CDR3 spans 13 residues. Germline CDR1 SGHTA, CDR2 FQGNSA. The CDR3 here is CASSWTGGTEAFF. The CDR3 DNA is TGTGCCAGCAGCTGGACAGGGGGCACTGAAGCTTTCTTT.

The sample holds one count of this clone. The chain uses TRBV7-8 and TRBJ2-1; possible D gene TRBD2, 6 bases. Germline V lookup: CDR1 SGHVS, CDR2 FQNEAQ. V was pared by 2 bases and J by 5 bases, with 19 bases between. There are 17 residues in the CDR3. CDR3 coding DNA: TGTGCCAGCAGCTTATACCTTTGGGCTAGCGAGGACAATGAGCAGTTCTTC. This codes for CASSLYLWASEDNEQFF.

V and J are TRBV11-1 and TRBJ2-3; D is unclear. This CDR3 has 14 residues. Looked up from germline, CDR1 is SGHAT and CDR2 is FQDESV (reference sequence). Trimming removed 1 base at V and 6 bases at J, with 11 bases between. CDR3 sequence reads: CASSLGVRADTQYF. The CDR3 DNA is TGTGCCAGCAGCTTAGGGGTCCGGGCGGATACGCAGTATTTT.